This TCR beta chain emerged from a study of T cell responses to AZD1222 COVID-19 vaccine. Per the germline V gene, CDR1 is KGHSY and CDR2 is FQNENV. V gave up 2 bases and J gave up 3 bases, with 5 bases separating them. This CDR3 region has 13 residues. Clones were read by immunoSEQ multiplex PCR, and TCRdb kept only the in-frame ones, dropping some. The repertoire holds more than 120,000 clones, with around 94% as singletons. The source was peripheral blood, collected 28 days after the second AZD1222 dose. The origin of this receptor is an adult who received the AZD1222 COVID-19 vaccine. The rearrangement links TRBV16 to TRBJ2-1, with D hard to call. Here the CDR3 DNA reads TGTGCCAGCAGCCAAGCCTACTACAATGAGCAGTTCTTC. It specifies CASSQAYYNEQFF.